The clone carrying this T cell receptor beta chain was detected ten times or more. Its matching antigen is unknown. V gave up 0 bases and J gave up 0 bases, with 9 bases separating them. The CDR3 sequence is 16 residues long. Germline-derived CDR1 and CDR2 are LGHNA and YNFKEQ. The data originate from a study of response to subunit inactivated influenza vaccine. TCRdb analysed the RT-PCR reads with MiXCR anew, one entry per CDR3 protein. The data hold under 550,000 distinct CDR3 sequences, with under 9% observed a single time. Study-wide points: There was a suggestion from the authors that each seasonal influenza vaccination recruits few new T cells.

The sequencing used PBMCs from blood, collected around 2 years after vaccination. This TCR was sampled from a man aged 45 to 70 who received an inactivated influenza vaccine. The chain carries TRBV4-2 and TRBJ1-3; D remains ambiguous. The CDR3 sequence: CASSQERRTSGNTIYF. CDR3 nucleotides: TGTGCCAGCAGCCAAGAGCGCAGGACCTCTGGAAACACCATATATTTT.